The 11 T cell receptor beta chains in this list originate from one sample, sequenced in a study of tumor and adjacent non-tumor tissue in lung cancer. Three rounds of nested PCR, following a modified ARM-PCR protocol, produced the TCRbeta library. TCRdb reprocessed the multiplex PCR reads via MiXCR and lists one record per CDR3 protein. This sample carries under 45,000 distinct CDR3 sequences, around three fifths of them seen once, and the ten largest clones take about 41%. RNA was extracted from bulk tissue without any cell sorting. Distant lung tissue was collected more than 3 cm away from the tumor edge. Sequencing was performed on distant non-tumor lung tissue. Receptors were obtained from a man in his fifties or sixties with non-small cell lung cancer.

This clonotype was counted a few times. V is TRBV5-1 and J is TRBJ2-1; D not certain. The CDR3 runs 16 residues. Between the trimmed V and J ends, which lost 0 bases and 0 bases, there was a span of 10 bases. Per germline, CDR1 SGHRS and CDR2 YFSETQ. The CDR3 here is CASSLVAASSYNEQFF. The CDR3 DNA reads as TGCGCCAGCAGCTTGGTCGCGGCTAGCTCCTACAATGAGCAGTTCTTC.

The chain links TRBV6-1 to TRBJ2-3, with D unresolved. V was shortened by 9 bases and J by 2 bases, with 15 bases between the two germline ends. The CDR3 totals 14 residues. Germline CDR1 reads MNHNS; CDR2 reads SASEGT. The CDR3 is CASTSTSATDTQYF. The CDR3 DNA sequence: TGTGCCAGTACCAGCACCTCCGCCACAGATACGCAGTATTTT.

Ten or more counts support this clonotype. J is TRBJ1-6 and V is TRBV6-5; TRBD1 matches at 9 bases. Germline assignment: CDR1 MNHEY and CDR2 SVGAGI. Germline trimming cut 7 bases from V and 13 bases from J; bases unmatched to any gene: 14. CDR3 length: 15 residues. CDR3 in DNA: TGTGCCAGCACTGCAGCCTGGGACAGGGTAGGTCCCCTCCACTTT. This gives the protein CASTAAWDRVGPLHF.

A few counts support this clonotype. The genes are TRBV15 and TRBJ2-1, with 7 positions matching TRBD1. Germline V gene sequence: CDR1 LNHNV, CDR2 YYDKDF (reference sequence). The CDR3 length is 14 residues. Trimming took 1 base from V and 7 from J; bases not matched to a gene: 4. CDR3 loop: CATSRAGTDNEQFF. CDR3 bases: TGTGCCACCAGCAGAGCCGGGACAGATAATGAGCAGTTCTTC.

The chain carries TRBV11-2 and TRBJ2-3, with D possibly TRBD2 on 9 matching bases. V was trimmed by 3 bases and J by 7 bases, leaving 23 bases between them. The CDR3 spans 17 residues. Germline V gives CDR1 SGHAT, CDR2 FQNNGV. The chain's CDR3 is CASSLGLAGGGANTQYF. In DNA, the CDR3 is TGTGCCAGCAGCTTGGGACTAGCAGGGGGCGGCGCAAATACGCAGTATTTT.

This clonotype has a handful of counts. This clone may be a read error of a much larger clone one base away. The genes are TRBV6-6 and TRBJ2-5; unclear D gene. This CDR3 comprises 14 residues. The germline V gene has CDR1 MNHNY and CDR2 SVGAGI (reference sequence). Trimming stripped 0 bases from V and 2 bases from J, with 7 bases between. The CDR3 coding sequence is TGTGCCAGCAGTTACTCGGCCTGTCAAGAGACCCAGTACTTC. Translated: CASSYSACQETQYF.

In the case of this clonotype: This may be a read error, as it is one base from a much larger clone. The V gene is TRBV24-1, the J gene TRBJ2-3, with D unclear. V dropped 7 bases and J dropped 2 bases, with 9 bases sitting between them. The CDR3 is 13 amino acids. The germline gives CDR1 KGHDR, CDR2 SFDVKD. CDR3 DNA: TGTGCCACCAGGAGCAGAATCACAGATACGCAGTATTTT. This sequence encodes CATRSRITDTQYF.

A note on this clonotype: With a much larger clone just one base away, this may be a read error. This chain uses TRBV4-2 with TRBJ2-7; 9 positions match TRBD1. The CDR3 extends over 15 amino acids. Germline assignment: CDR1 LGHNA and CDR2 YNFKEQ. The CDR3 here is CANSPGQGPSYEQYF. CDR3 bases: TGTGCCAACAGCCCGGGACAGGGCCCCTCCTACGAGCAGTACTTC.

Concerning this clonotype: A much larger clone is a single base away; this may be a read error. The chain is built from TRBV7-8 and TRBJ1-5, with D tentatively TRBD1 or TRBD2 (5 bases each). Near its end, the DNA agrees better with TRBJ2-3, so the J call may be wrong. The germline CDR1 and CDR2 sequences are SGHVS and FQNEAQ. This CDR3 region has 14 residues. CDR3 amino acids: CASSLAQGAQPQYF. The CDR3 DNA reads as TGTGCCAGCAGCTTAGCGCAGGGAGCTCAGCCCCAGTATTTT.

Concerning this clonotype: One end of the junction fails to match germline, which may point to a read error. The rearrangement uses TRBV11-2 and TRBJ2-5; D possibly matches TRBD1 or TRBD2 (6 bases each). CDR3 length equals 15 residues. Per germline, CDR1 SGHAT and CDR2 FQNNGV. CDR3 residues: CASSSTWGAAETQYF. The CDR3 nucleotides read TGTGCCAGCAGCTCTACCTGGGGGGCAGCAGAGACTCAGTACTTC.

To note about this clonotype: A read error may explain this, as a much larger clone is one base away. V and J are TRBV10-2 and TRBJ2-7; D perhaps matches TRBD2 (6 bases). The germline V gene encodes CDR1 WSHSY and CDR2 SAAADI. The CDR3 totals 12 residues. The V and J ends lost 11 bases and 3 bases respectively, with 14 bases between them. CDR3 nucleotide sequence: TGCGCCGCATCGGGGGAGGACTACGAGCAGTACTTC. Protein product: CAASGEDYEQYF.